Listed below are T cell receptor beta chains from one sample, sequenced in a study of PD-L1 blockade in urothelial cancer. The assay was immunoSEQ multiplex PCR, and TCRdb's table has in-frame clones only and misses some. The sample has 55,000 to 75,000 clones, 75% to 85% seen once. This material consisted of PBMCs, taken around atezolizumab (anti-PD-L1) treatment. The receptors come from a man in his sixties or seventies with urothelial cancer. Each CDR3 is given with its conserved first and last residue. Fields, in order: J gene, V gene, CDR3 protein.

j_gene: TRBJ2-2
v_gene: TRBV19
CDR3aa: CASAGMAGGITGELFF

j_gene: TRBJ2-2
v_gene: TRBV23-1
CDR3aa: CASSQSPGSGGELFF

j_gene: TRBJ2-3
v_gene: TRBV11-2
CDR3aa: CASSLSSGDTDTQYF

j_gene: TRBJ2-2
v_gene: TRBV7-3
CDR3aa: CASSSLNPPGELFF

j_gene: TRBJ1-2
v_gene: TRBV6-5
CDR3aa: CASRNTGRLGYTF

j_gene: TRBJ2-5
v_gene: TRBV5-5
CDR3aa: CASSLVGQVGETQYF

j_gene: TRBJ2-3
v_gene: TRBV7-3
CDR3aa: CASSLSPAADTQYF

j_gene: TRBJ2-1
v_gene: TRBV20-1
CDR3aa: CSAADNNEQFF

j_gene: TRBJ2-1
v_gene: TRBV11-1
CDR3aa: CASSEREVSNEQFF

j_gene: TRBJ2-7
v_gene: TRBV15
CDR3aa: CATSRETGQGGYEQYF

j_gene: TRBJ2-5
v_gene: TRBV5-4
CDR3aa: CASSLDRETQYF

j_gene: TRBJ2-7
v_gene: TRBV9
CDR3aa: CASSDNRDRQTYEQYF

j_gene: TRBJ2-5
v_gene: TRBV7-8
CDR3aa: CASSFGLQETQYF

j_gene: TRBJ1-5
v_gene: TRBV6-5
CDR3aa: CASRETGAPNQPQHF

j_gene: TRBJ2-1
v_gene: TRBV6-1
CDR3aa: CASSEALGLAGWNEQFF

j_gene: TRBJ1-3
v_gene: TRBV7-8
CDR3aa: CASSFGVGLSGNTIYF

j_gene: TRBJ1-2
v_gene: TRBV5-4
CDR3aa: CASSPVDRTPGYGYTF

j_gene: TRBJ2-1
v_gene: TRBV5-4
CDR3aa: CASSSPSGASGDNEQFF

j_gene: TRBJ1-2
v_gene: TRBV28
CDR3aa: CASSLSRGHPGGYTF

j_gene: TRBJ2-5
v_gene: TRBV14
CDR3aa: CASSQGSQETQYF

j_gene: TRBJ1-1
v_gene: TRBV5-1
CDR3aa: CASSSGQGGTEAFF